This TCR beta chain emerged from a study of shared T cell receptors in the human thymus. Here immunoSEQ multiplex PCR was the method, and the copy in TCRdb shows in-frame clones only, minus some. This table has 700,000 or so clones, around 85% appearing once. Trimming left V 0 bases short and J 2 bases short, with 20 bases between. The CDR3 is 18 residues long. Germline lookup yields CDR1 SGHRS and CDR2 YFSETQ. Separately, the same data were catalogued under a study of human thymus T cells.

Sequencing was done on a sample of thymocytes. This receptor was identified in a girl under three years old with a congenital heart defect. The chain couples TRBV5-1 to TRBJ1-1; D possibly corresponds to TRBD1 (6 bases). Here the CDR3 reads CASSLDLSPGHSNTEAFF. Written as DNA, the CDR3 is TGCGCCAGCAGCTTGGATCTTTCGCCGGGACACAGTAACACTGAAGCTTTCTTT.